Included here is one TCR beta chain sequence, with context. Its antigen specificity is not known. This entry comes from a study of monozygotic twins with inflammatory bowel disease (dated by TCRdb to the late 2010s). At the level of the whole study: The complete study included roughly 30 monozygotic twin pairs: 19 IBD-discordant Danish pairs and nine German pairs, of which four were IBD-concordant and five were IBD-discordant. The search for disease-associated traits relied mainly on comparing IBD patients with their genetically identical healthy co-twins within discordant pairs. Each individual had, on average, about 151 000 unique TCRalpha sequences and 181 000 unique TCRbeta sequences available for analysis. What the study reported, not specific to this receptor: No single strong signal or clonotype linked to IBD turned up in the results, so the idea that one exists was not supported. The analysis was unable to tell different T cell subtypes apart. Fewer clonotypes were shared with other individuals by IBD patients than by healthy twins, most markedly in patients showing signs of disease activity. Background noise and inter-individual variability may have been introduced into the repertoires by the differing immunosuppressive treatments among patients. No difference in repertoire similarity was observed between concordant and discordant twins, possibly owing to limited statistical power. A decrease in TCRbeta repertoire diversity, as measured by inverse Simpson index, was observed in IBD patients compared with their healthy co-twins.

CDR1 and CDR2 were assigned from the germline V gene as LGHNA and YSLEER. From the cysteine through the phenylalanine, the CDR3 covers 16 amino acids. The record lacks a DNA sequence. From each donor, an approximately 2.3 ml peripheral blood sample was collected into PAXgene tubes and kept at -80 degrees C. Total RNA was isolated from whole blood with the PAXgene blood miRNA kit on an automated QIAcube, without T cell sorting. Peripheral blood from monozygotic twin pairs concordant or discordant for inflammatory bowel disease was subjected to deep TCRalpha and TCRbeta repertoire profiling with unique molecular barcoding. Smoking habits were recorded for all twin pairs, with individuals classified as current, former or never smokers. The method was 5' RACE. For each TCR library, 3,500 to 4,000 ng of total RNA was used. For each sample, cDNA was synthesized in eight separate reactions using SMARTScribe reverse transcriptase. During cDNA synthesis, template switching was used to introduce unique molecular identifiers that contained a 6-nucleotide sample barcode. Amplification of TCRalpha and TCRbeta cDNA involved two nested PCRs of about 15 and 9 cycles, and each PCR was followed by bead purification. Before amplification, the cDNA was treated with uracil DNA-glycosylase and purified using the QIAquick PCR purification kit. In the second PCR, Illumina TruSeq-compatible adapters and sample-specific barcodes were added. Library quality and concentration were assessed using TapeStation and Qubit, and roughly 5.5 ng of each library was pooled. Sequencing of pooled libraries was carried out on an Illumina HiSeq2500 single-index Rapid Run using 2 x 100 bp reads and custom sequencing primers. Under the source paper's analysis protocol: MiGEC version 1.2.6 was used for UMI-based consensus assembly to correct PCR and sequencing errors. MiXCR version 2.1.1 was used to carry out V(D)J alignment, clonotype assembly and CDR3 extraction. To normalise gene usage, clonotype sharing and MAIT/NKT TCR abundance, the top 1000, 10 000 and 20 000 clonotypes in each sample were analysed. After downsampling to 27 000 UMIs, diversity was calculated as the inverse Simpson index using the vegan R package. Paired Mann-Whitney U tests were applied to discordant twin pairs, with Benjamini-Hochberg correction for multiple testing. After TCRdb reprocessed the reads, each CDR3 protein sequence was kept as one row, without DNA. V and J calls and clone size were set by TCRdb, not the authors. The table for this sample records about 380,000 distinct CDR3 sequences. Jointly, the top ten make up just over 2.5% of the sample.

Sequencing used blood. This sequence was found in a human donor with ulcerative colitis or Crohn's disease, or a healthy co-twin of an affected twin (not recorded which). The rearrangement combines TRBV4-3 with TRBJ2-7; TCRdb returns TRBD2, unconfirmable since there is no DNA. CDR3 sequence: CASSPGTSGGRYEQYF.